These T cell receptor beta chains were read from a single sample in a study of beta chain features in type 1 diabetes. Profiling relied on immunoSEQ multiplex PCR, and the TCRdb table lists in-frame clones only, not all of them. This table has roughly 250,000 clones, about 63% appearing once. Material for sequencing was naive CD4+ T cells from blood. The source of these receptors is a man aged 25-45 years in good health. Both conserved end residues are part of each CDR3. D genes are given only for firm matches. Rows may omit the clone size; those that give it use once, few, many or a size class.

j_gene | v_gene | abundance | d_gene | CDR3nt | CDR3aa
TRBJ2-7 | TRBV28 | NA | NA | TGTGCCAGCATCACAGGTTCTCCCTACGAGCAGTACTTC | CASITGSPYEQYF
TRBJ2-5 | TRBV25-1 | NA | TRBD2 | TGTGCCAGCAGTGACCCAGCGGGGGCCTTAGGGGAGACCCAGTACTTC | CASSDPAGALGETQYF
TRBJ2-1 | TRBV29-1 | NA | TRBD2 | TGCAGCGCCGCCCGGGGGAACGCGGGAGGAGAGCAGTTCTTC | CSAARGNAGGEQFF
TRBJ2-3 | TRBV29-1 | NA | NA | TGCAGCGCGAGGGGGCTAGCGAAGAGCACAGATACGCAGTATTTT | CSARGLAKSTDTQYF
TRBJ2-5 | TRBV7-6 | NA | NA | TGTGCCAGCAGCTCCTTCTCGCGAGAGACCCAGTACTTC | CASSSFSRETQYF
TRBJ2-7 | TRBV15 | NA | NA | TGTGCCACCTGGGGAGAGGGGAAGCAGTACTTC | CATWGEGKQYF
TRBJ2-7 | TRBV5-6 | few | TRBD1 | TGTGCCAGCAGCGCCTGGGACAGCAAATACGAGCAGTACTTC | CASSAWDSKYEQYF
TRBJ2-5 | TRBV30 | NA | TRBD2 | TGTGCCTGGAGTGCCGGGACTAGCGGGATCGGGGAGACCCAGTACTTC | CAWSAGTSGIGETQYF
TRBJ1-4 | TRBV18 | NA | NA | TGTGCCAGCTCACCAAGTCTGGCAGGGAGTGAAAAACTGTTTTTT | CASSPSLAGSEKLFF
TRBJ2-4 | TRBV2 | few | NA | TGTGCCAGCAGTGAAGGGGAAGGCAAAAACATTCAGTACTTC | CASSEGEGKNIQYF
TRBJ2-6 | TRBV7-9 | NA | NA | TGTGCCAGCAGCGTGGGAGGAAGAACTGGGGCCAACGTCCTGACTTTC | CASSVGGRTGANVLTF
TRBJ2-7 | TRBV29-1 | NA | NA | TGCAGCGTTGGGAGGGTCAACGAGCAGTACTTC | CSVGRVNEQYF
TRBJ1-2 | TRBV5-6 | NA | NA | TGTGCCAGCAGCTTTTTAGGGGGCTACACCTTC | CASSFLGGYTF
TRBJ2-5 | TRBV7-9 | NA | NA | TGTGCCAGCAGCCCCCATCTACGGGAGACCCAGTACTTC | CASSPHLRETQYF
TRBJ2-1 | TRBV5-1 | NA | NA | TGCGCCAGCAGCTTGGCCTCAGAATACAATGAGCAGTTCTTC | CASSLASEYNEQFF
TRBJ2-3 | TRBV25-1 | NA | TRBD1 | TGTGCCAGCAGTGGTTCCGGGACAGACAGTTACACAGATACGCAGTATTTT | CASSGSGTDSYTDTQYF
TRBJ1-3 | TRBV29-1 | NA | NA | TGCAGCGTTGTGTCACTCTCTGGAAACACCATATATTTT | CSVVSLSGNTIYF
TRBJ2-3 | TRBV30 | NA | TRBD2 | TGTGCCTGGGCAACACTAGCGGCCATCACAGATACGCAGTATTTT | CAWATLAAITDTQYF
TRBJ2-5 | TRBV7-9 | NA | NA | TGTGCCAGCGGGAGCGGGGAGACCCAGTACTTC | CASGSGETQYF
TRBJ2-3 | TRBV7-6 | NA | TRBD2 | TGTGCCAGCAGCTTAGCGGGAGGGCCCAGGGATACGCAGTATTTT | CASSLAGGPRDTQYF
TRBJ2-1 | TRBV28 | once | TRBD2 | TGTGCCAGCAGTTTCCGCCCTAGCGGGAGGGCCCGGAGTGAGCAGTTCTTC | CASSFRPSGRARSEQFF
TRBJ2-5 | TRBV28 | NA | TRBD2 | TGTGCCAGCAGTTCTTGGACTAGCGGGCCTTTCCAAGAGACCCAGTACTTC | CASSSWTSGPFQETQYF
TRBJ1-1 | TRBV2 | NA | TRBD1 | TGTGCCAGCAGTGAAGACAGGGGGGGCACTGAAGCTTTCTTT | CASSEDRGGTEAFF
TRBJ2-5 | TRBV15 | NA | NA | TGTGCCACCAGCAGAGATCCAGGGGCGCAAGAGACCCAGTACTTC | CATSRDPGAQETQYF